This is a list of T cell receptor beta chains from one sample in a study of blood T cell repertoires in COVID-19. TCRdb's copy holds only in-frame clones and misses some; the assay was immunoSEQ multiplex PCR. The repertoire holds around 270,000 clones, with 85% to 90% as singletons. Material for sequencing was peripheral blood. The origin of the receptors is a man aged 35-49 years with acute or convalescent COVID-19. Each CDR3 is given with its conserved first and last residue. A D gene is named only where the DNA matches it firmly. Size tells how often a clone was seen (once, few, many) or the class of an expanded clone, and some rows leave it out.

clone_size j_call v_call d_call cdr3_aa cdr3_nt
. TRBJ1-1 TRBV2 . CASSEEGTGYPAFF TGTGCCAGCAGTGAAGAGGGAACAGGGTATCCTGCTTTCTTT
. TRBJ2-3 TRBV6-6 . CASRRDLTDTQYF TGTGCCAGCAGGCGGGACCTCACAGATACGCAGTATTTT
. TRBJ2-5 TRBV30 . CAWSPISAWETQYF TGTGCCTGGAGCCCTATATCCGCGTGGGAGACCCAGTACTTC
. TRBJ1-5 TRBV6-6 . CASSYESRGGIQPQHF TGTGCCAGCAGTTACGAGTCCCGGGGTGGGATTCAGCCCCAGCATTTT
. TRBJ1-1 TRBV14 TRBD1 CASSHLVTGPNTEAFF TGTGCCAGCAGCCATTTAGTGACAGGGCCGAACACTGAAGCTTTCTTT
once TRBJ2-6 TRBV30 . CAWDSFTGANVLTF TGTGCCTGGGACAGCTTCACTGGGGCCAACGTCCTGACTTTC
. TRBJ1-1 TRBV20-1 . CSALRRTEAFF TGCAGTGCTTTACGACGGACAGAAGCTTTCTTT
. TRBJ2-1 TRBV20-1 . CSVADYNEQFF TGCAGTGTGGCGGACTACAATGAGCAGTTCTTC
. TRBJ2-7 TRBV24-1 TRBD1 CATSDPGQGAVEQYF TGTGCCACCAGTGACCCGGGACAGGGGGCTGTCGAGCAGTACTTC
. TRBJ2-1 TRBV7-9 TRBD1 CASRDRGNEQFF TGTGCCAGCCGGGACAGGGGAAATGAGCAGTTCTTC
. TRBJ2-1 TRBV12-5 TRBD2 CASGRENGGARNEQFF TGTGCTAGTGGACGCGAGAACGGGGGGGCGCGGAATGAGCAGTTCTTC
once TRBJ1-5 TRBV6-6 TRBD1 CASSPGTEDGRQPQHF TGTGCCAGCAGCCCTGGGACAGAAGATGGACGTCAGCCCCAGCATTTT
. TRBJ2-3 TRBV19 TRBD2 CASSIPGLAGFADTQYF TGTGCCAGTAGTATCCCCGGACTAGCGGGGTTCGCAGATACGCAGTATTTT
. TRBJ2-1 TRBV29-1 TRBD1 CSVFKPGQNILQFF TGCAGCGTTTTTAAGCCGGGACAGAATATCTTGCAGTTCTTC
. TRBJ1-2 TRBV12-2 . CASRLFDGGGYTF TGTGCAAGTCGCCTCTTTGACGGAGGAGGCTACACCTTC
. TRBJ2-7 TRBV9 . CASSGRGDTGLYEQYF TGTGCCAGCAGCGGCAGGGGGGACACTGGCCTCTACGAGCAGTACTTC
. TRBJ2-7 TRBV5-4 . CASSLDLSGEQYF TGTGCCAGCAGCCTGGACCTATCGGGCGAGCAGTACTTC
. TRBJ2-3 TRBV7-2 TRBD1 CASMRTGVTDTQYF TGTGCCAGCATGAGGACAGGGGTGACAGATACGCAGTATTTT
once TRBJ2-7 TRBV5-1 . CASSAGQLTYEQYF TGCGCCAGCAGCGCGGGACAGCTTACCTACGAGCAGTACTTC
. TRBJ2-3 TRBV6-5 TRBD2 CASIDGGASTDTQYF TGTGCCAGCATCGACGGGGGGGCTTCTACAGATACGCAGTATTTT
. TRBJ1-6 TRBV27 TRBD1 CASSLAGQGSSPLHF TGTGCCAGCAGTTTGGCGGGACAGGGAAGTTCACCCCTCCACTTT
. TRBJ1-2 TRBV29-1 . CSVEPRFYGYTF TGCAGCGTTGAGCCGAGATTCTATGGCTACACCTTC
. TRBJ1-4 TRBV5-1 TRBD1 CASSPSGGEEKLFF TGCGCCAGCAGCCCATCAGGGGGCGAGGAAAAACTGTTTTTT
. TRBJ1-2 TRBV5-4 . CASSIDSSGGSGYTF TGTGCCAGCAGCATAGACAGCTCCGGGGGGAGTGGCTACACCTTC
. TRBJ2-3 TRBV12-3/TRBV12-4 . CASSLALEAFSYF TGTGCCAGCAGTTTAGCGCTAGAGGCCTTTTCGTATTTT